This is a list of T cell receptor beta chains from one sample in a study of blood T cell repertoires in COVID-19. The data were produced by immunoSEQ multiplex PCR, yet TCRdb's version contains in-frame clones alone and is incomplete. Seen here are hundreds of thousands of clones, over 75% observed once, and the top ten hold approximately 4%. Sequenced input: peripheral blood. These receptors all stem from a woman in her fifties or sixties with active or convalescent COVID-19. Both conserved end residues are part of each CDR3. A D gene is named only where the DNA matches it firmly. The size of a clone is reported for some rows only, either as once, few or many, or as a class for expanded clones.

>-|TRBJ2-1|TRBV7-2|TRBD1
CASSWRGTGAYNEQFF
TGTGCCAGCAGCTGGCGCGGGACAGGGGCCTACAATGAGCAGTTCTTC
>many|TRBJ2-7|TRBV28|TRBD2
CASTRLAGYEQYF
TGTGCCAGTACAAGACTAGCGGGCTACGAGCAGTACTTC
>-|TRBJ2-7|TRBV2|-
CASSHRDTMGFSEQYF
TGTGCCAGCAGTCACAGGGACACCATGGGATTCTCCGAGCAGTACTTC
>few|TRBJ1-4|TRBV28|-
CASSRGARELFF
TGTGCCAGCAGCCGAGGTGCTCGGGAACTGTTTTTT
>-|TRBJ2-6|TRBV9|-
CASSARRGGTSGANVLTF
TGTGCCAGCAGCGCCCGTAGAGGGGGTACTTCTGGGGCCAACGTCCTGACTTTC
>-|TRBJ1-1|TRBV19|TRBD1
CASSTQGARTEAFF
TGTGCCAGTAGTACACAGGGGGCGCGGACTGAAGCTTTCTTT
>few|TRBJ2-3|TRBV11-3|TRBD2
CASSLRTSGRDTQYF
TGTGCCAGCAGCTTACGGACTAGCGGGAGGGATACGCAGTATTTT
>-|TRBJ1-2|TRBV4-3|-
CASSPELNYGYTF
TGCGCCAGCAGCCCCGAACTCAACTATGGCTACACCTTC
>once|TRBJ2-3|TRBV7-9|-
CASSSRLVTDTQYF
TGTGCCAGCAGCTCCCGACTAGTCACCGATACGCAGTATTTT
>-|TRBJ1-3|TRBV28|-
CASSPPGGTGNTIYF
TGTGCCAGCAGTCCCCCGGGGGGTACTGGAAACACCATATATTTT
>once|TRBJ2-4|TRBV7-9|TRBD2
CASSSGLAGVGSKNIQYF
TGTGCCAGCAGCTCGGGACTAGCGGGAGTGGGATCCAAAAACATTCAGTACTTC
>-|TRBJ2-7|TRBV7-2|-
CASREGSSYEQYF
TGTGCCAGCAGGGAGGGGAGCTCCTACGAGCAGTACTTC
>-|TRBJ2-3|TRBV10-3|-
CAITSSPDTQYF
TGTGCCATCACTTCGTCCCCAGATACGCAGTATTTT